These 3 T cell receptor beta chains came from one sample sequenced in a study of shared clonotypes between healthy human individuals. Terminally differentiated effector memory CD45RA+ cells were excluded from the naive CD8 cells, which were CD45RO-negative and positively selected for CCR7. Clones were sequenced by immunoSEQ multiplex PCR, and TCRdb holds only the in-frame ones, with some missing. The table lists hundreds of thousands of clones, around 92% of them singletons, with approximately 25% in the top ten. Sequenced material: naive CD8+ T cells sorted from blood. Receptors originate from a man aged 25 to 40 in good health.

This clone has only a few counts. J is TRBJ1-5 and V is TRBV7-3; D is possibly TRBD1 (5 bases). V was trimmed by 3 bases and J by 9 bases, leaving 15 bases between them. Germline V gene data show CDR1 as SGHTA and CDR2 as FQGTGA. CDR3 size: 14 residues. This CDR3 reads CASSFRGLKRPQHF. The CDR3 DNA reads TGTGCCAGCAGCTTCCGGGGACTCAAGCGGCCCCAGCATTTT.

V and J are TRBV7-9 and TRBJ1-4; D perhaps matches TRBD1 (5 bases). From germline, CDR1 is SEHNR and CDR2 FQNEAQ (reference sequence). Trimming shortened V by 5 bases and J by 0 bases, and 10 bases separated the two germline ends. This CDR3 is 15 amino acids long. DNA of the CDR3: TGTGCCAGCAGCGGGACGGAGGCAACTAATGAAAAACTGTTTTTT. As protein: CASSGTEATNEKLFF.

The chain uses TRBV4-1 and TRBJ1-1; 8 bases align to TRBD1. The length of the CDR3 is 15 residues. The V gene end was trimmed by 4 bases and the J gene end by 1 base; junction bases not matched to a gene: 5. CDR1 and CDR2 (germline): MGHRA, YSYEKL. The CDR3: CASSLNRGANTEAFF. The CDR3, as DNA: TGCGCCAGCAGCCTGAACAGGGGGGCGAACACTGAAGCTTTCTTT.